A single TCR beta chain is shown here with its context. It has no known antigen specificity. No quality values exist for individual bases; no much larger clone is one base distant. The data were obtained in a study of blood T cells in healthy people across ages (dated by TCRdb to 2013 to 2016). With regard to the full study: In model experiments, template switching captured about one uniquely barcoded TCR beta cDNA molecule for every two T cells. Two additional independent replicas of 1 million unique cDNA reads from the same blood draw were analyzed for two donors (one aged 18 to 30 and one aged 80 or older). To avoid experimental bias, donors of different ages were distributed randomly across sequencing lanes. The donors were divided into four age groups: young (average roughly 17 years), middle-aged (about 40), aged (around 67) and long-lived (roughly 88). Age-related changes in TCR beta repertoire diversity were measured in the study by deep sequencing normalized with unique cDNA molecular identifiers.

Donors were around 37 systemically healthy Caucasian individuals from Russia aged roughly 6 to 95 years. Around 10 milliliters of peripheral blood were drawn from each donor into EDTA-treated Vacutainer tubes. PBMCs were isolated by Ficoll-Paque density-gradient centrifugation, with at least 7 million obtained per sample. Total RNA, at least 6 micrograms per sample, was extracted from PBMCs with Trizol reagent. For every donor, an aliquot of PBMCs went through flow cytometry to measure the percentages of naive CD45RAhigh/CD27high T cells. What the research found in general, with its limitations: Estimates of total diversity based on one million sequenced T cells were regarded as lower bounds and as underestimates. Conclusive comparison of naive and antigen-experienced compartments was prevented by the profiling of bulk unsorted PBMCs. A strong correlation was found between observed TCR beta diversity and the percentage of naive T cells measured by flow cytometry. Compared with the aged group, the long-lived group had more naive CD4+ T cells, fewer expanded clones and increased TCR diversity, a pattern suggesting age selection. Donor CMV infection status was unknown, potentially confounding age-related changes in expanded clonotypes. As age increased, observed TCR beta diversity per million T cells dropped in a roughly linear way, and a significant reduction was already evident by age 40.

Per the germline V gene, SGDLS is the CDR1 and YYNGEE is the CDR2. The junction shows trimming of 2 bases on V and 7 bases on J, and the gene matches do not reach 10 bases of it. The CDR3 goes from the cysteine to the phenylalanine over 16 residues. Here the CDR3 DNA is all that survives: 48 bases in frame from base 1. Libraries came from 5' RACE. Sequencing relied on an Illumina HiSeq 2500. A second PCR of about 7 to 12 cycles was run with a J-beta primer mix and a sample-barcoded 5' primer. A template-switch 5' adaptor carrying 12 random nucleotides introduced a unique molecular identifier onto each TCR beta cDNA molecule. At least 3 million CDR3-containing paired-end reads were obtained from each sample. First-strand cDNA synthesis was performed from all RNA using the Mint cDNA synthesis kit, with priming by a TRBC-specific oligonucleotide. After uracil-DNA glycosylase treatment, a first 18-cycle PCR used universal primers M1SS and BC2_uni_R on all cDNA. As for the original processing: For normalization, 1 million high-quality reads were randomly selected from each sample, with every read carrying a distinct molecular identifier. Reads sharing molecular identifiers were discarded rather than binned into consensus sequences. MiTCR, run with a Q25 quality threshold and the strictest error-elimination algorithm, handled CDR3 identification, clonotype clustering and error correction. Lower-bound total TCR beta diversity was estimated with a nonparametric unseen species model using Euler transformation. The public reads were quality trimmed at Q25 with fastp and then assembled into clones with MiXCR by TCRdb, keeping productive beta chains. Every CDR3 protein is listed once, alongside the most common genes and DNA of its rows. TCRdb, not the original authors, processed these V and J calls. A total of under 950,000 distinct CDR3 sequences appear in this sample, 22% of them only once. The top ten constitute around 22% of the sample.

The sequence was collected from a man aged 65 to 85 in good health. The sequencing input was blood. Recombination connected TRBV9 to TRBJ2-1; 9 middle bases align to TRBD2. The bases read TGTGCCAGCAGCGTTCGACTCTTAGCGGGAGTAAATGAGCAGTTCTTC. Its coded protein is CASSVRLLAGVNEQFF.